The rows below give T cell receptor beta chains drawn from one sample of a study of blood T cell repertoires in COVID-19. TCRdb's table, derived via immunoSEQ multiplex PCR, lists solely in-frame clones and lacks some. Here the sample spans 150,000 to 200,000 clones, about 83% being singletons. The sequencing sample was made of peripheral blood. These receptors came from a man in his 70s who had recovered from COVID-19. CDR3s include the opening cysteine and the closing phenylalanine or tryptophan. A D gene is named only where the DNA matches it firmly. The listing skips clone size in some rows; elsewhere it reads once, few, many or a size class.

V gene: TRBV5-1
D gene: TRBD2
J gene: TRBJ2-7
clone size: -
CDR3 protein: CASSLGLAAISYEQYF
CDR3 DNA: TGCGCCAGCAGCTTAGGACTAGCGGCCATTTCCTACGAGCAGTACTTC

V gene: TRBV15
D gene: TRBD1
J gene: TRBJ1-2
clone size: -
CDR3 protein: CATSRDLKGARTF
CDR3 DNA: TGTGCCACCAGCAGAGATCTAAAGGGGGCTCGCACCTTC

V gene: TRBV3-1/TRBV3-2
D gene: -
J gene: TRBJ2-7
clone size: few
CDR3 protein: CASSLSSAYHEQYF
CDR3 DNA: TGTGCCAGCAGCCTCTCCAGCGCTTACCACGAGCAGTACTTC

V gene: TRBV5-1
D gene: TRBD1
J gene: TRBJ2-3
clone size: -
CDR3 protein: CASSSLIGGTGEGDTQYF
CDR3 DNA: TGCGCCAGCAGCTCGTTAATCGGCGGGACAGGGGAGGGAGATACGCAGTATTTT

V gene: TRBV9
D gene: -
J gene: TRBJ2-5
clone size: -
CDR3 protein: CASSVGIAATQETQYF
CDR3 DNA: TGTGCCAGCAGCGTAGGTATAGCGGCCACACAAGAGACCCAGTACTTC

V gene: TRBV7-2
D gene: -
J gene: TRBJ2-3
clone size: few
CDR3 protein: CASSFGEKDTQYF
CDR3 DNA: TGTGCCAGCAGCTTCGGGGAAAAGGATACGCAGTATTTT

V gene: TRBV5-1
D gene: TRBD1
J gene: TRBJ2-7
clone size: -
CDR3 protein: CASSLTGGDTYEQYF
CDR3 DNA: TGCGCCAGCAGCTTGACAGGGGGCGATACATACGAGCAGTACTTC

V gene: TRBV5-1
D gene: TRBD2
J gene: TRBJ2-5
clone size: -
CDR3 protein: CASSLEPSGNQETQYF
CDR3 DNA: TGCGCCAGCAGCTTGGAGCCTAGCGGGAACCAAGAGACCCAGTACTTC

V gene: TRBV11-2
D gene: TRBD1
J gene: TRBJ2-7
clone size: -
CDR3 protein: CASSMPGQGYEQYF
CDR3 DNA: TGTGCCAGCAGCATGCCGGGACAGGGCTACGAGCAGTACTTC

V gene: TRBV18
D gene: -
J gene: TRBJ1-3
clone size: few
CDR3 protein: CASSPGGGSSGNTIYF
CDR3 DNA: TGTGCCAGCTCACCGGGCGGTGGGAGCTCTGGAAACACCATATATTTT

V gene: TRBV5-1
D gene: TRBD1
J gene: TRBJ2-3
clone size: few
CDR3 protein: CASSRGQVTDTQYF
CDR3 DNA: TGCGCCAGCAGCAGGGGACAGGTCACAGATACGCAGTATTTT

V gene: TRBV4-1
D gene: TRBD2
J gene: TRBJ2-1
clone size: -
CDR3 protein: CASSQTSSSGSPYNEQFF
CDR3 DNA: TGCGCCAGCAGCCAAACCTCTTCTAGCGGGAGTCCCTACAATGAGCAGTTCTTC

V gene: TRBV7-2
D gene: -
J gene: TRBJ2-1
clone size: -
CDR3 protein: CASSLGGRILYNEQFF
CDR3 DNA: TGTGCCAGCAGCTTAGGGGGCCGGATCCTCTACAATGAGCAGTTCTTC

V gene: TRBV21-1
D gene: -
J gene: TRBJ2-2
clone size: -
CDR3 protein: CASSKGLEGELFF
CDR3 DNA: TGTGCCAGCAGCAAAGGACTAGAGGGGGAGCTGTTTTTT

V gene: TRBV3-1/TRBV3-2
D gene: -
J gene: TRBJ2-3
clone size: -
CDR3 protein: CASSQTRGSDTQYF
CDR3 DNA: TGTGCCAGCAGCCAAACCCGGGGGTCAGATACGCAGTATTTT

V gene: TRBV9
D gene: TRBD2
J gene: TRBJ2-1
clone size: -
CDR3 protein: CASSVAGTSGYNEQFF
CDR3 DNA: TGTGCCAGCAGCGTAGCCGGGACTAGCGGGTACAATGAGCAGTTCTTC

V gene: TRBV5-4
D gene: -
J gene: TRBJ1-3
clone size: -
CDR3 protein: CASSLGATHSGNTIYF
CDR3 DNA: TGTGCCAGCAGCTTGGGTGCCACTCACTCTGGAAACACCATATATTTT

V gene: TRBV13
D gene: TRBD1
J gene: TRBJ2-7
clone size: few
CDR3 protein: CASSHTQGGEQYF
CDR3 DNA: TGTGCCAGCAGCCATACACAGGGGGGTGAGCAGTACTTC

V gene: TRBV5-1
D gene: -
J gene: TRBJ2-1
clone size: -
CDR3 protein: CASKEANEQFF
CDR3 DNA: TGCGCCAGCAAGGAGGCGAATGAGCAGTTCTTC

V gene: TRBV5-5
D gene: TRBD1
J gene: TRBJ1-1
clone size: -
CDR3 protein: CASSLAGTANTEAFF
CDR3 DNA: TGTGCCAGCAGCCTAGCCGGGACAGCGAACACTGAAGCTTTCTTT

V gene: TRBV5-6
D gene: TRBD2
J gene: TRBJ2-2
clone size: few
CDR3 protein: CASRRGLAGANTGELFF
CDR3 DNA: TGTGCCAGCAGGCGGGGACTAGCGGGAGCCAACACCGGGGAGCTGTTTTTT

V gene: TRBV6-5
D gene: TRBD1
J gene: TRBJ1-6
clone size: -
CDR3 protein: CASSSGQGNSPLHF
CDR3 DNA: TGTGCCAGCAGTTCGGGACAGGGCAATTCACCCCTCCACTTT

V gene: TRBV28
D gene: -
J gene: TRBJ1-3
clone size: -
CDR3 protein: CASSARTDSGNTIYF
CDR3 DNA: TGTGCCAGCAGTGCCCGGACAGACTCTGGAAACACCATATATTTT

V gene: TRBV5-1
D gene: TRBD2
J gene: TRBJ2-2
clone size: -
CDR3 protein: CASSFTSGSPVELFF
CDR3 DNA: TGCGCCAGCAGCTTTACTAGCGGGAGTCCAGTGGAGCTGTTTTTT

V gene: TRBV6-5
D gene: -
J gene: TRBJ2-7
clone size: -
CDR3 protein: CASSYAATYEQYF
CDR3 DNA: TGTGCCAGCAGTTACGCCGCGACCTACGAGCAGTACTTC

V gene: TRBV28
D gene: -
J gene: TRBJ1-2
clone size: once
CDR3 protein: CASRNIGLGYTF
CDR3 DNA: TGTGCCAGCAGAAATATCGGTCTGGGCTACACCTTC

V gene: TRBV9
D gene: TRBD1
J gene: TRBJ2-1
clone size: -
CDR3 protein: CASSVGQGGHNEQFF
CDR3 DNA: TGTGCCAGCAGCGTCGGACAGGGTGGCCACAATGAGCAGTTCTTC

V gene: TRBV14
D gene: -
J gene: TRBJ1-3
clone size: -
CDR3 protein: CASTRDSGNTIYF
CDR3 DNA: TGTGCCAGCACGCGGGACTCTGGAAACACCATATATTTT

V gene: TRBV5-1
D gene: -
J gene: TRBJ2-3
clone size: once
CDR3 protein: CASSPGPATDTQYF
CDR3 DNA: TGCGCCAGCAGCCCGGGTCCCGCGACAGATACGCAGTATTTT

V gene: TRBV5-1
D gene: TRBD1
J gene: TRBJ2-3
clone size: -
CDR3 protein: CASSLGQGADTQYF
CDR3 DNA: TGCGCCAGCAGCTTGGGACAGGGGGCAGATACGCAGTATTTT

V gene: TRBV20-1
D gene: TRBD2
J gene: TRBJ2-3
clone size: -
CDR3 protein: CSAQRETQYF
CDR3 DNA: TGCAGTGCCCAGCGGGAGACGCAGTATTTT

V gene: TRBV9
D gene: TRBD1
J gene: TRBJ2-5
clone size: -
CDR3 protein: CASSEAARQGSVTQYF
CDR3 DNA: TGTGCCAGCAGCGAGGCCGCCCGACAGGGTAGTGTGACCCAGTACTTC

V gene: TRBV28
D gene: -
J gene: TRBJ1-5
clone size: -
CDR3 protein: CASMPGGTQPQHF
CDR3 DNA: TGTGCCAGCATGCCCGGGGGAACTCAGCCCCAGCATTTT

V gene: TRBV28
D gene: TRBD1
J gene: TRBJ1-6
clone size: -
CDR3 protein: CASSPGTAHSPLHF
CDR3 DNA: TGTGCCAGCAGCCCCGGGACAGCTCATTCACCCCTCCACTTT

V gene: TRBV9
D gene: -
J gene: TRBJ2-7
clone size: -
CDR3 protein: CASSPSSGGNSYEQYF
CDR3 DNA: TGTGCCAGCAGCCCCAGTTCAGGCGGGAACTCCTACGAGCAGTACTTC